The subject of this entry is one T cell receptor beta chain. Its antigen is not known. It was with 60 Vbeta and 13 Jbeta primers that the PCR ran. Assay used: immunoSEQ multiplex PCR; TCRdb lists only in-frame clones, some missing. The profile covers about 150,000 clones, with roughly four fifths appearing a single time and about 5.6% taken by the ten largest. This entry belongs to a study of cytomegalovirus exposure and HLA in healthy donors. The J segment lost 5 bases and the V segment lost 6 bases, leaving 6 bases of the junction unmatched. The CDR3 has 13 residues. Germline V gene sequence: CDR1 WSHSY, CDR2 SAAADI. Points from the study as a whole: The study had only CMV serostatus as immune exposure information.

This sequence originates from a young man in good health and CMV-seropositive. Sequenced sample: PBMCs. This chain joins TRBV10-2 and TRBJ2-7, with TRBD1 identical over 8 bases. CDR3 region: CASRYGQGNEQYF. The DNA for the CDR3 is TGCGCCAGCAGATACGGACAGGGCAACGAGCAGTACTTC.